Each of the 3 T cell receptor beta chains below was sequenced from the same sample in a study of OX40 agonist ivuxolimab in advanced cancers. Clones were sequenced by immunoSEQ multiplex PCR, and TCRdb holds only the in-frame ones, with some missing. The top ten hold roughly 18% of the sample, which has roughly 25,000 clones, 77% seen once. The sequencing used CD4+ or CD8+ T cells sorted from blood, collected in a trial of the OX40 agonist ivuxolimab. These receptors were taken from an adult with an advanced solid tumor such as melanoma, head and neck, liver or kidney cancer.

The chain joins TRBV9 to TRBJ1-6, with D possibly TRBD1 on 6 matching bases. This CDR3 region has 15 residues. The V and J ends lost 3 bases and 9 bases respectively, with 16 bases between them. From germline, CDR1 is SGDLS and CDR2 YYNGEE. In DNA, the CDR3 is TGTGCCAGCAGCGAGACTACAGGGCTTGGTTCACCCCTCCACTTT. This gives the protein CASSETTGLGSPLHF.

On this clone itself: One end of the junction fails to match germline, which may point to a read error. The V and J genes are TRBV5-3 and TRBJ2-7, with TRBD1 matching 7 bases. TRBV5-3 is identified as an open reading frame with a role that is uncertain. CDR3 length: 14 residues. This chain's CDR3 is CASSLVPTGSEQYF. For the CDR3, the DNA is TGTGCCAGCAGCTTGGTACCGACAGGGAGCGAGCAGTACTTC.

The chain carries TRBV9 and TRBJ2-3; D may correspond to TRBD1 or TRBD2 (5 bases each). V lost 3 bases to trimming and J lost 4 bases, with 15 bases between them. Germline CDR1 and CDR2: SGDLS and YYNGEE. The CDR3 loop spans 15 amino acids. CDR3 amino acids: CASSEGRGRADTQYF. The CDR3 coding sequence is TGTGCCAGCAGCGAGGGGAGAGGGCGGGCAGATACGCAGTATTTT.